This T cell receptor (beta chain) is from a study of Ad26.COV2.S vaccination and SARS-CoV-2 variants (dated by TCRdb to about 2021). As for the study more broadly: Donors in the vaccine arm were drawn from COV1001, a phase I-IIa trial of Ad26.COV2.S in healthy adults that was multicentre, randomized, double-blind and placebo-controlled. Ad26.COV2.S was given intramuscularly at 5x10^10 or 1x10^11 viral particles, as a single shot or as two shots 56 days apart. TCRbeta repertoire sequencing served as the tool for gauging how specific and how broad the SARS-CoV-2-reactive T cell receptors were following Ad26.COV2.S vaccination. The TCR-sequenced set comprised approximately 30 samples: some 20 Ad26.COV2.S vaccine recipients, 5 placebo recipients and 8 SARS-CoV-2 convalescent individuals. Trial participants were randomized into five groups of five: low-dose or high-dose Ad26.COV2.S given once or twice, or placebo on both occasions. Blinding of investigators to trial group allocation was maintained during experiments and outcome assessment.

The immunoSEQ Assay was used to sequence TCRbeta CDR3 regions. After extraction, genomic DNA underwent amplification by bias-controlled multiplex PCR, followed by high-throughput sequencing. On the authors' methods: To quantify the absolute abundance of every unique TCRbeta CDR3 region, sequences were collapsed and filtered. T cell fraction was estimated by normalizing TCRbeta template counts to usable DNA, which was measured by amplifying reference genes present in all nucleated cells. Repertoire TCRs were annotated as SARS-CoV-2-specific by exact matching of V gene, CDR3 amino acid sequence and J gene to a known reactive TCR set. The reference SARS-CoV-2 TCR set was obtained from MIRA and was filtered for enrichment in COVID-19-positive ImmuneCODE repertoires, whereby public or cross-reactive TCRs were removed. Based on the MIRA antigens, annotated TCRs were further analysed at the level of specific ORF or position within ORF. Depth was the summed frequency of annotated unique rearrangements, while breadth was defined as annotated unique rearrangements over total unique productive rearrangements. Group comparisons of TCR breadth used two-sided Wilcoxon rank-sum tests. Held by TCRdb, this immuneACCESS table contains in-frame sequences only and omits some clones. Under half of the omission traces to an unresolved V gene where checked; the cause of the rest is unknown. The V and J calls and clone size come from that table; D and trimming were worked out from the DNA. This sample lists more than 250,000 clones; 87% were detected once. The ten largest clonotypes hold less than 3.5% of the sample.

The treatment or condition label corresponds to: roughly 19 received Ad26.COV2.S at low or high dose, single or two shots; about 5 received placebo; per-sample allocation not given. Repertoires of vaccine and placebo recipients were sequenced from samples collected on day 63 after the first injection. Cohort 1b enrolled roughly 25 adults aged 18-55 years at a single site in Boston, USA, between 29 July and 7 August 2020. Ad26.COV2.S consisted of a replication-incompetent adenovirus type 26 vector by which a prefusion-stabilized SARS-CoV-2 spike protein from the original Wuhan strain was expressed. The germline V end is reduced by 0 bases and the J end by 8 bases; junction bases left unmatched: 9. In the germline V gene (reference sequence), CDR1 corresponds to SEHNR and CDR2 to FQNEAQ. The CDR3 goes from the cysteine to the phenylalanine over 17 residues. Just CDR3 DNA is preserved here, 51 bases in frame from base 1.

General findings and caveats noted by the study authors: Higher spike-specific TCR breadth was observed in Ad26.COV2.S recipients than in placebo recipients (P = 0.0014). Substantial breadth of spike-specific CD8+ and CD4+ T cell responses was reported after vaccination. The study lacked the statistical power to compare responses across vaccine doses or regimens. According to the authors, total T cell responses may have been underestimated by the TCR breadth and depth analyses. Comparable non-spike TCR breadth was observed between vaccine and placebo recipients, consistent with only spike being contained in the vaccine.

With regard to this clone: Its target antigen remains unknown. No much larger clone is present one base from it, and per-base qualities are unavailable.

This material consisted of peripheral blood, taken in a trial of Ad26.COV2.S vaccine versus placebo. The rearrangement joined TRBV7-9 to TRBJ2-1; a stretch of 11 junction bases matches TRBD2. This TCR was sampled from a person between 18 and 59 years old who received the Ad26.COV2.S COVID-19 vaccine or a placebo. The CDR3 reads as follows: CASSLAPGSGGVHEQFF. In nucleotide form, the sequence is TGTGCCAGCAGCTTAGCGCCGGGTAGCGGGGGGGTACATGAGCAGTTCTTC.